These T cell receptor beta chains were read from a single sample in a study of cytomegalovirus exposure and HLA in healthy donors. TCRdb's copy holds only in-frame clones and misses some; the assay was immunoSEQ multiplex PCR. The sample shows 85,000 to 100,000 clones, around 77% of them seen only once. Source material: PBMCs. Receptors were obtained from a middle-aged man in good health and CMV-seropositive. The CDR3 runs from the conserved cysteine through the conserved F or W. Fields, in order: D gene, V gene, clone size, J gene, CDR3 DNA, CDR3 protein. The D gene is left open where the match is weak. The size field is filled for only some rows; it gives once, few, many or a size class.

>.|TRBV7-6|few|TRBJ2-4
TGTGCCAGCAGCTTAGAGGGGCCACCAGGGGGAGGCATTCAGTACTTC
CASSLEGPPGGGIQYF
>TRBD1|TRBV5-5|.|TRBJ1-5
TGTGCCAGCAGCGAAGGGGGCGGGCGCAATCAGCCCCAGCATTTT
CASSEGGGRNQPQHF
>.|TRBV19|.|TRBJ1-5
TGTGCCAGTAGTATCGAGCTGACTAATCCGCCCCAGCATTTT
CASSIELTNPPQHF
>TRBD2|TRBV9|.|TRBJ2-2
TGTGCCAGCACTCCCGGGGGGTCTCTCGGGGAGCTGTTTTTT
CASTPGGSLGELFF
>.|TRBV10-3|.|TRBJ2-3
TGTGCCATCTCCACAGGGCGCACAGATACGCAGTATTTT
CAISTGRTDTQYF
>TRBD1|TRBV10-3|.|TRBJ2-5
TGTGCCATCAAAGAGGACAGGGGGCAAGAGACCCAGTACTTC
CAIKEDRGQETQYF
>TRBD1|TRBV6-1|once|TRBJ2-7
TGTGCCAGCAGTGAACTCCCGGGGCAGGGGGCATACGAGCAGTACTTC
CASSELPGQGAYEQYF
>.|TRBV5-1|once|TRBJ2-1
TGCGCCAGCAGCTTGCGCAGTGGGAGCTCCTACAATGAGCAGTTCTTC
CASSLRSGSSYNEQFF
>.|TRBV10-3|few|TRBJ1-5
TGTGCCACCAAGGACGGACCTAGCAATCAGCCCCAGAATTTT
CATKDGPSNQPQNF
>.|TRBV30|few|TRBJ1-2
TGTGCCTGGAGTGGCCTGGGCTCTAACTATGGCTACACCTTC
CAWSGLGSNYGYTF
>.|TRBV4-3|.|TRBJ2-7
TGCGCCAGCAGCCAAGAGGGGGGTCTCGAGCAGTACTTC
CASSQEGGLEQYF
>TRBD1|TRBV5-1|.|TRBJ1-2
TGCGCCAGCAGCTTGGGGGGGACAGACGTGATCTATGGCTACACCTTC
CASSLGGTDVIYGYTF
>.|TRBV5-5|.|TRBJ2-3
TGTGCCAGCAGCTCTACGCCGACAGGTTACACAGATACGCAGTATTTT
CASSSTPTGYTDTQYF
>.|TRBV27|once|TRBJ1-1
TGTGCCAGCAGACTAAAGAGTGTGGAAACTCAGAACACTGAAGCTTTCTTT
CASRLKSVETQNTEAFF
>TRBD1|TRBV18|.|TRBJ1-1
TGTGCCAGCTCACCGATTGGGACAGGGATGACTGAAGCTTTCTTT
CASSPIGTGMTEAFF
>TRBD2|TRBV4-2|.|TRBJ2-1
TGTGCCAGCAGCCAAGCATATAGCGGGGGGGCCGTAGAGCAGTTCTTC
CASSQAYSGGAVEQFF
>TRBD1|TRBV5-4|.|TRBJ2-2
TGTGCCAGCAGCCAGGGACAGGGGACCACCGGGGAGCTGTTTTTT
CASSQGQGTTGELFF
>TRBD1|TRBV6-4|.|TRBJ1-3
TGTGCCAGCAGGTACAGGGGGAGTAGTGATGGAAACACCATATATTTT
CASRYRGSSDGNTIYF
>.|TRBV7-3|.|TRBJ2-1
TGTGCCAGCAGCTTAATTGGGCTAACCGGGGGCTACAATGAGCAGTTCTTC
CASSLIGLTGGYNEQFF
>.|TRBV6-1|.|TRBJ1-5
TGTGCCAGCAGAGAATCCGGGGGGAGTTCGGGTCAGCCCCAGCATTTT
CASRESGGSSGQPQHF